Following are 10 T cell receptor beta chains from one sample sequenced in a study of molecular identifiers for immune sequencing clone quantification. TCRdb reprocessed the PCR reads with MiXCR, giving one entry per CDR3 protein. Here the sample spans 250,000 to 350,000 distinct CDR3 sequences, about 21% being singletons. The specimen sequenced was naive CD8+ T cells from blood, with Jurkat cell RNA spiked in. Indicated subset: FACS-sorted CD8+CD4-CCR7+CD45RA+ naive T cells. All receptors derive from a human donor in good health. Some libraries in this study had Jurkat cell RNA spiked in.

The CDR3, as DNA: TGTGCCAGCTCGGCGGGAGTAGGTCAATACGAGCAGTACTTC. Translating gives CASSAGVGQYEQYF. V gene TRBV19 combines with J gene TRBJ2-7; 7 bases align to TRBD2. The germline gives CDR1 LNHDA, CDR2 SQIVND (reference sequence). Trimming removed 9 bases from V and 4 bases from J; junction bases left unmatched: 12. CDR3 length: 14 amino acids.

This clonotype has at least ten counts. The gene calls are TRBV24-1 and TRBJ2-5; 11 bases fit TRBD2. This CDR3 is built from 14 residues. Germline-derived CDR1 and CDR2 are KGHDR and SFDVKD. V lost 10 bases to trimming and J lost 2 bases; unmatched junction nucleotides: 5. This CDR3 reads CATAGTSGQETQYF. CDR3 nucleotides: TGTGCCACTGCCGGGACTAGCGGTCAAGAGACCCAGTACTTC.

This clonotype was detected a few times. The CDR3 sequence: CASSPTGQVHEQYF. CDR3 sequence (DNA): TGTGCCAGCAGCCCGACCGGACAGGTCCACGAGCAGTACTTC. The chain combines TRBV3-1 with TRBJ2-7; 7 nucleotides align to TRBD1. Trimming at V came to 4 bases and at J to 5 bases, leaving 8 bases not matched to a gene. CDR1 LGHDT and CDR2 YNNKEL come from the germline V gene (reference sequence). The CDR3 is made up of 14 amino acids.

J is TRBJ2-5 and V is TRBV7-3; D perhaps matches TRBD1 (6 bases). CDR1 is SGHTA and CDR2 is FQGTGA in the germline V gene. Trimming took off 4 bases at V and 2 bases at J, with 14 bases between the two ends. There are 15 residues in the CDR3. This chain's CDR3 is CASSWVGAPQETQYF. The CDR3 region has the DNA TGTGCCAGCAGCTGGGTGGGGGCCCCACAAGAGACCCAGTACTTC.

This clonotype was counted many times. The chain recombines TRBV4-2 with TRBJ2-7; D might be TRBD2 (5 bases). Between the trimmed V and J ends, which lost 3 bases and 5 bases, there was a span of 17 bases. The CDR3 is 15 amino acids. Germline V gene lookup returns CDR1 LGHNA and CDR2 YNFKEQ. DNA for the CDR3: TGTGCCAGCAGCCATGGGCGGGCCTCTCCGGACGAGCAGTACTTC. This sequence encodes CASSHGRASPDEQYF.

The sample holds a few counts of this clonotype. J is TRBJ2-1 and V is TRBV4-1; 7 nucleotides line up with TRBD1. Looked up from germline, CDR1 is MGHRA and CDR2 is YSYEKL. This CDR3 spans 15 amino acids. V was pared by 0 bases and J by 5 bases, with 4 bases of the junction left unmatched. The DNA of the CDR3 is TGCGCCAGCAGCCAAGATTTGGGGACAGACAATGAGCAGTTCTTC. This encodes CASSQDLGTDNEQFF.

The rearrangement joins TRBV27 to TRBJ1-4; 7 nucleotides agree with TRBD1. In germline, CDR1 is MNHEY, CDR2 SMNVEV (reference sequence). The CDR3 has 16 amino acids. The V and J ends lost 5 bases and 5 bases, in that order; junction bases with no gene match: 11. The CDR3 region is CASSPRGAQSNEKLFF. In nucleotides, the CDR3 is TGTGCCAGCAGTCCCAGGGGGGCCCAGTCGAATGAAAAACTGTTTTTT.

In regard to this clonotype: It may be a read error: a sequence one base away is much more abundant. This rearrangement joins TRBV19 to TRBJ1-1, with a possible D match to TRBD1 (5 bases). Germline CDR1 reads LNHDA; CDR2 reads SQIVND (reference sequence). The CDR3 totals 13 residues. This CDR3 is CACSTGTNTEAFF. The CDR3 DNA sequence: TGTGCCTGTAGTACGGGGACGAACACTGAAGCTTTCTTT. Looking up the rest from reference TRBV19 and TRBJ1-1 gives the full variable domain: DGGITQSPKYLFRKEGQNVTLSCEQNLNHDAMYWYRQDPGQGLRLIYYSQIVNDFQKGDIAEGYSVSREKKESFPLTVTSAQKNPTAFYLCACSTGTNTEAFFGQGTRLTVV.

This clonotype appeared many times. This chain links TRBV10-3 with TRBJ2-3; perhaps TRBD2 as D (6 bases). The germline V and J ends were trimmed by 4 bases and 4 bases, with 9 bases remaining between them. CDR3 length: 13 amino acids. CDR1 ENHRY and CDR2 SYGVKD come from the germline V gene. This chain's CDR3 is CAISVEGPDTQYF. Here the CDR3 DNA reads TGTGCCATCAGTGTGGAGGGGCCAGATACGCAGTATTTT.

This clonotype was observed many times. The gene calls are TRBV14 and TRBJ2-5, with a weak D call TRBD1 (6 bases). The V end was cut by 0 bases, the J end by 5 bases, with 22 bases between. The CDR3 covers 18 residues. Germline CDR1 and CDR2: SGHDN and FVKESK. The CDR3 here is CASSQDLGAMIADETQYF. CDR3 nucleotide sequence: TGTGCCAGCAGCCAAGACCTGGGGGCGATGATAGCCGACGAGACCCAGTACTTC.